This TCR beta chain came from a study of OX40 agonist ivuxolimab in advanced cancers. In the study overall: Given to patients was ivuxolimab, an agonistic anti-OX40 (CD134) antibody. The dose-escalation group included hepatocellular carcinoma, melanoma, renal cell carcinoma and head and neck cancer. Study results and caveats: Among T cells, CD8+ cells averaged more expanded clones than CD4+ cells.

Here immunoSEQ multiplex PCR was the method, and the copy in TCRdb shows in-frame clones only, minus some. The data contain approximately 76,000 clones, around nine tenths of them singletons. V shed 4 bases, J shed 2 bases, and the junction held 4 bases outside the gene matches. The germline V gene encodes CDR1 SQVTM and CDR2 ANQGSEA. The CDR3 spans 14 residues. In the case of this clone: The antigen is unknown.

The chain joins TRBV29-1 to TRBJ1-3, with 8 nucleotides matching TRBD1. The TCR originated in an adult with an advanced solid tumor such as melanoma, head and neck, liver or kidney cancer. This material consisted of CD4+ or CD8+ T cells sorted from blood, taken in a trial of the OX40 agonist ivuxolimab. CDR3: CSVAQGAPGNTIYF. In nucleotides, the CDR3 is TGCAGCGTTGCGCAGGGGGCCCCTGGAAACACCATATATTTT. Together with reference TRBV29-1 and TRBJ1-3, the CDR3 gives the full variable domain: SAVISQKPSRDICQRGTSLTIQCQVDSQVTMMFWYRQQPGQSLTLIATANQGSEATYESGFVIDKFPISRPNLTFSTLTVSNMSPEDSSIYLCSVAQGAPGNTIYFGEGSWLTVV.